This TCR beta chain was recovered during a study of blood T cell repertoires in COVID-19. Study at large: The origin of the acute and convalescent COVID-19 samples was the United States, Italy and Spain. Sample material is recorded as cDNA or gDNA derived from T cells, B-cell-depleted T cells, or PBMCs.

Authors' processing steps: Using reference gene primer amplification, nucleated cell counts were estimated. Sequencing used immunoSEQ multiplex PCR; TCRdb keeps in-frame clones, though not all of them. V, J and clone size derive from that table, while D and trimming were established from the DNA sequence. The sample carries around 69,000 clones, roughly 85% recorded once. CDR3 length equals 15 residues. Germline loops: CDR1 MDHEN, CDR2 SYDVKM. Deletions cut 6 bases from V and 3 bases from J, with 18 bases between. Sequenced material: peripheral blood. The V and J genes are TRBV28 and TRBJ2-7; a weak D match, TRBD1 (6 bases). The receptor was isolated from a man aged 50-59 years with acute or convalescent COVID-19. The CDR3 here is CASSIQGNSDYEQYF. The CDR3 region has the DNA TGTGCCAGCAGCATACAGGGTAATAGTGACTACGAGCAGTACTTC.